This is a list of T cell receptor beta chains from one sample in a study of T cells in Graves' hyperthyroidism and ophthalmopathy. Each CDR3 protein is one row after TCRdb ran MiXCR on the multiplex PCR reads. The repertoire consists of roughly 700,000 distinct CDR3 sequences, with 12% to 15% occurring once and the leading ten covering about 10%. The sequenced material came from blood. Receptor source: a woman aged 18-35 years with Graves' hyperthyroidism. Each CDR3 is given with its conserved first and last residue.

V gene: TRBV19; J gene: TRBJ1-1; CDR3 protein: CASRISVSTEAFF
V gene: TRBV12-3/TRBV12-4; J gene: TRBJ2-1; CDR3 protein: CASSLTRVSEDEQFF
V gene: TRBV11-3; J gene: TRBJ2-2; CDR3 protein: CASSPLTDRTLLFF
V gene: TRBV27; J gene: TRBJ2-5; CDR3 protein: CASSLLASAWETQYF
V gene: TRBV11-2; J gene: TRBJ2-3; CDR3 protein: CASSLDSGDTQYF
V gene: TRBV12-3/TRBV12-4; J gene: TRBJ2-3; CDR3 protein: CASSPPLAANTDTQYF
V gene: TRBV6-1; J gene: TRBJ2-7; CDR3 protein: CASSPPGAGVPPYEQYF
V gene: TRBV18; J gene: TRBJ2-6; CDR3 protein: CASSPRSRGDPSGANVLTF
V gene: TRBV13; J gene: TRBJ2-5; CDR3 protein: CASSSRGDAEETQYF
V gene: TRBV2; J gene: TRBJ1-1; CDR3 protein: CASSDGVVLPEAFF
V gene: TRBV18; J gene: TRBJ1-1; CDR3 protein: CASSSQGLGDTEAFF
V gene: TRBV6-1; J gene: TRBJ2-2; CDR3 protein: CATRDSGIGNTGELFF
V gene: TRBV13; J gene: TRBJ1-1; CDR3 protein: CASSYTTDRNTEAFF
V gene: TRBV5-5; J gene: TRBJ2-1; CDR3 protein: CASSFKGGLAGVGGNEQFF
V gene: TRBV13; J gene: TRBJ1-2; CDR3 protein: CASSLRGQGSNYGYTF
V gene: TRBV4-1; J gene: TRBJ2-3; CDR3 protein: CASSKAGGWADTQYF
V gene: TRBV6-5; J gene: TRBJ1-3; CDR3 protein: CASSYSTSGNTIYF
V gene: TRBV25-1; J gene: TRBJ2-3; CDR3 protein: CASSVYRESADTQYF
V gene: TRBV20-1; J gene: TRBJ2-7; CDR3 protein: CSARDLRRGQASYEQYF
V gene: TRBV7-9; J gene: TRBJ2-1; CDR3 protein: CASSLYVDRRSDNEQFF
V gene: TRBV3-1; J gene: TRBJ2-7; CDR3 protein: CASSQAGGREGSYEQYF
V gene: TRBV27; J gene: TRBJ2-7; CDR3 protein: CASSSGHLYEQYF
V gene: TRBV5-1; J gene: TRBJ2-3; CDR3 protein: CASSLDLGWLTDTQYF
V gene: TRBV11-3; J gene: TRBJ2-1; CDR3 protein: CASSRRGVTGGASYNEQLF
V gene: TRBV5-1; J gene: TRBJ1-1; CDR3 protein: CASSRDSFGMNTEAFF
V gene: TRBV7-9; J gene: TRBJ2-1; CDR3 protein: CASSPPLTSRDEQFF
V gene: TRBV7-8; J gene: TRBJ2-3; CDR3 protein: CASSLKPYTGITHTDTQYF
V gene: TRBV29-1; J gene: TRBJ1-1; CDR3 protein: CSVQPDRVGWTEAFF
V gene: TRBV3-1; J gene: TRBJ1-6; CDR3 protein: CASSTLGQGENSPLHF
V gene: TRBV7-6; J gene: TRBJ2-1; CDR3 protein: CASSQGLAGRSEQFF
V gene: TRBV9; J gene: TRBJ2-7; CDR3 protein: CASSVGAKKEQYF
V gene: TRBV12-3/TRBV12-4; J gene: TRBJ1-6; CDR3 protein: CASSPVRAFNSPLHF
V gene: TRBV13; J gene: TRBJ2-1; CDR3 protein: CASRSEDRLNNEQFF
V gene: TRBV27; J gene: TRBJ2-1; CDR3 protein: CASSALAGAPGDEQFF
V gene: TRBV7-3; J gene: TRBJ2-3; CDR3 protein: CASSTQGGHTDTQYF
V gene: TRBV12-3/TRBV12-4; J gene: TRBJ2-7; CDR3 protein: CASSRQGAARLYEQYF
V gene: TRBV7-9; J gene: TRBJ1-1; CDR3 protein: CASSLGGGGGRNTEAFF
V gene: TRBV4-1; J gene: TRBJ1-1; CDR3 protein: CASSQETLRSEAFF
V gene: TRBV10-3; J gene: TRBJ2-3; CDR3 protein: CAISDTSPDRAPSTDTQYF
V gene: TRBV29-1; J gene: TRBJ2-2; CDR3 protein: CSVRAGSTGELFF
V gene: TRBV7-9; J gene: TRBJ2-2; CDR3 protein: CASSSVGSGELFF
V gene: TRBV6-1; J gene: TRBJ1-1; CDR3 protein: CASGGDVEAFF
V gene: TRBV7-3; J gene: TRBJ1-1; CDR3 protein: CASSHSRSTEAFF
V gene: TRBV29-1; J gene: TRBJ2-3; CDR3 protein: CSVAGGPQQGTTDTQYF
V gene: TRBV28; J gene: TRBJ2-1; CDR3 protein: CASSLTSRLSYNEQFF
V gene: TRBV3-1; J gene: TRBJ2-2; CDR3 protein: CASIGSGRNTGELFF
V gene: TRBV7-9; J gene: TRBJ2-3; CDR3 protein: CASSSPGGSTDTQYF
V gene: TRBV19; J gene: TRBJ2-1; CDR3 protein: CASSTSGSSYNEQFF
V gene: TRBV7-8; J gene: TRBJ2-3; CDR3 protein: CASSSRKGVSDTQYF
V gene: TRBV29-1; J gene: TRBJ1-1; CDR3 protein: CSVRQGTAEAFF